These 14 T cell receptor beta chains share one sample of origin, sequenced in a study of breast tumors, draining lymph nodes, adjacent tissues. TCRdb used MiXCR to reprocess the multiplex PCR reads, holding one entry per CDR3 protein. The table records 24,000 or so distinct CDR3 sequences, 23% of them present only once. Sequencing used breast tumor tissue. The receptors here all came from a female donor with breast cancer. Some clones in this sample may be carry-over from other donors' samples.

In its sample, this clonotype was seen many times. CDR3 in amino acids: CASSEDLAGDPYEQYF. The CDR3 bases are TGTGCCAGCAGTGAAGATCTAGCGGGAGATCCCTACGAGCAGTACTTC. The J gene is TRBJ2-7, the V gene TRBV2, with 10 bases lining up with TRBD2. The CDR3 spans 16 residues. Germline V gene sequence: CDR1 SNHLY, CDR2 FYNNEI. V shed 1 base, J shed 2 bases, and the junction held 5 bases outside the gene matches.

This clonotype was detected ten times or more. The rearrangement uses TRBV3-1 and TRBJ2-7; D uncertain. This CDR3 comprises 13 residues. V lost 1 base and J lost 2, with 6 bases in between. CDR1 and CDR2 (germline): LGHDT, YNNKEL (reference sequence). As DNA, the CDR3 is TGTGCCAGCAGCCAAGGGGTGACCTACGAGCAGTACTTC. This encodes CASSQGVTYEQYF.

This clonotype was recorded at least ten times. This sequence joins TRBV19 and TRBJ2-3; 13 bases are shared with TRBD2. With V trimmed by 0 bases and J by 2 bases, 8 bases remained unmatched. The V gene's germline CDR1 is LNHDA and CDR2 SQIVND (reference sequence). The length of the CDR3 is 19 residues. The CDR3 loop is CASSIEGPGLAGDTDTQYF. The CDR3 coding sequence is TGTGCCAGTAGTATAGAAGGCCCCGGACTAGCGGGAGACACAGATACGCAGTATTTT.

This clonotype was recorded at least ten times. This chain links TRBV6-5 with TRBJ2-7, with a weak D call TRBD2 (6 bases). Germline V CDR1 and CDR2: MNHEY, SVGAGI. The CDR3 length is 17 residues. The V gene lost 1 base and the J gene lost 4 bases, with 20 bases spanning the gap. Here the CDR3 DNA reads TGTGCCAGCAGTTACTTGGGAGTTGCGGGGTTGCGTTACGAGCAGTACTTC. Amino acid sequence: CASSYLGVAGLRYEQYF.

Concerning this clonotype: Sequence at one end of the junction differs from germline and may be a read error. The genes are TRBV6-6 and TRBJ1-4; a weak D match, TRBD1 (5 bases). Germline V gives CDR1 MNHNY, CDR2 SVGAGI (reference sequence). The CDR3 is made up of 16 amino acids. CDR3 DNA: TGTGCCAGCAGTGCGATAGGGACGATATGGGGTGAAAAACTGCTTTTT. This encodes CASSAIGTIWGEKLLF.

This clonotype was detected ten times or more. The chain combines TRBV7-9 with TRBJ1-4; 7 positions match TRBD1. Trimming at V came to 3 bases and at J to 3 bases, leaving 1 base not matched to a gene. The CDR3 consists of 14 residues. Germline V gene sequence: CDR1 SEHNR, CDR2 FQNEAQ (reference sequence). CDR3 sequence (DNA): TGTGCCAGCAGCTTTGGGACAGCTAATGAAAAACTGTTTTTT. It yields the protein CASSFGTANEKLFF.

To note about this clonotype: A much bigger clone sits one base away, suggesting this may be a read error. The chain couples TRBV28 to TRBJ2-7; D tentatively reads TRBD1 or TRBD2 (5 bases each). The V gene's germline CDR1 is MDHEN and CDR2 SYDVKM. The CDR3 totals 14 residues. The CDR3 bases are TGTGCCAGCAACCTTGGGGGAATACATGGGGAGCAGTGCTTC. Translation gives CASNLGGIHGEQCF.

Ten or more counts support this clonotype. The chain recombines TRBV2 with TRBJ1-6; tentatively, D is TRBD1 (6 bases). Between the trimmed V and J ends, which lost 3 bases and 7 bases, there was a span of 13 bases. CDR1 is SNHLY and CDR2 is FYNNEI in the germline V gene. This CDR3 contains 15 residues. The CDR3 DNA reads TGTGCCAGCAGTGATAGAGGACAGCAGAATTCACCCCTCCACTTT. Translating gives CASSDRGQQNSPLHF.

Of note for this clonotype: A much bigger clone sits one base away, suggesting this may be a read error. V is TRBV29-1 and J is TRBJ1-4; no definite D call. The CDR3 sequence is 13 residues long. Per the germline V gene, CDR1 is SQVTM and CDR2 is ANQGSEA. In DNA, the CDR3 is TGCAGCGCATTACCCGGGAGAAATGAAAAACTGTCTTTT. It yields the protein CSALPGRNEKLSF. Full variable domain (missing parts from reference TRBV29-1 and TRBJ1-4): SAVISQKPSRDICQRGTSLTIQCQVDSQVTMMFWYRQQPGQSLTLIATANQGSEATYESGFVIDKFPISRPNLTFSTLTVSNMSPEDSSIYLCSALPGRNEKLSFGSGTQLSVL.

This clonotype showed up just once. J is TRBJ1-2 and V is TRBV20-1, with D perhaps TRBD1 (6 bases). Per germline, CDR1 DFQATT and CDR2 SNEGSKA (reference sequence). Trimming took 6 bases from V and 5 from J, leaving 19 bases between them. The CDR3 is 14 amino acids. The CDR3 coding sequence is TGCAGTGCCATTGGGGGCCCTCGGAGGTATGGCTACACCTTC. Its protein is CSAIGGPRRYGYTF.

This clonotype was seen repeatedly, ten times or more. CDR3 DNA sequence: TGTGCCAGCAGCCATTCGGGACTAGTAGGGTACAATGAGCAGTTCTTC. It is translated as CASSHSGLVGYNEQFF. The chain combines TRBV14 with TRBJ2-1, with TRBD2 matching over 8 bases. The CDR3 has 16 residues. V gave up 3 bases and J gave up 4 bases; unmatched junction bases: 8. In germline, CDR1 is SGHDN, CDR2 FVKESK.

This clonotype was counted at least ten times. V usage is TRBV19 and J usage is TRBJ2-1; D possibly corresponds to TRBD2 (6 bases). Germline values: CDR1 LNHDA, CDR2 SQIVND (reference sequence). CDR3 length equals 18 residues. Trimming cost V 6 bases and J 9 bases, with 30 bases left between them. For the CDR3, the DNA is TGTGCCAGTAGCACCCCAGGTGGAGGAGGGTTGGTTGGAGGTGAGCAGTTCTTC. It encodes CASSTPGGGGLVGGEQFF.

This clonotype occurred many times. The chain employs TRBV9 and TRBJ2-1; D unresolved. There are 16 residues in the CDR3. With 0 bases removed from V and 6 bases from J, the gap between germline ends came to 16 bases. The germline CDR1 and CDR2 sequences are SGDLS and YYNGEE. CDR3 sequence: CASSVADQIVTNEQFF. CDR3 in DNA: TGTGCCAGCAGCGTAGCGGACCAGATCGTTACCAATGAGCAGTTCTTC.

Ten or more counts support this clonotype. A much larger clone lies one base from this, so it may be a read error. The CDR3 protein is CASSVLGTSGTGQYF. The DNA of the CDR3 is TGTGCCAGCAGCGTACTTGGGACTAGCGGGACCGGGCAGTACTTC. The chain couples TRBV9 to TRBJ2-7; TRBD2 agrees at 13 bases. The CDR3 has 15 amino acids. The V segment lost 1 base and the J segment 9 bases; nucleotides outside the gene matches: 7. Looked up from germline, CDR1 is SGDLS and CDR2 is YYNGEE.